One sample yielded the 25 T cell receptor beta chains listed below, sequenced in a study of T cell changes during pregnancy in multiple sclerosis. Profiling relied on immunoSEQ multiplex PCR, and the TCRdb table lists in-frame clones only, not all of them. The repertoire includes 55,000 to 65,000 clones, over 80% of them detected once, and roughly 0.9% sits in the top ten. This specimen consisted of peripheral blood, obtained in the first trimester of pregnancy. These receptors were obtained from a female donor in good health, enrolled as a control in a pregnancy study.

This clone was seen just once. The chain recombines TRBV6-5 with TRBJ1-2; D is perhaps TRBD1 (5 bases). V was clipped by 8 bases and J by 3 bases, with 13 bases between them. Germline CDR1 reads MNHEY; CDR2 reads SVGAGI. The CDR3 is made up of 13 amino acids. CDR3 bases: TGTGCCAGCCGGGAGAGGGGATACTATGGCTACACCTTC. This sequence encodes CASRERGYYGYTF.

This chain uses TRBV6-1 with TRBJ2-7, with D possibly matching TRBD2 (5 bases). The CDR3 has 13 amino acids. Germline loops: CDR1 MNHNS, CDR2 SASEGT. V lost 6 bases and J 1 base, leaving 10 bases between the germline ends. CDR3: CASSDGSSYEQYF. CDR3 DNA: TGTGCCAGCAGCGATGGGAGTTCCTACGAGCAGTACTTC.

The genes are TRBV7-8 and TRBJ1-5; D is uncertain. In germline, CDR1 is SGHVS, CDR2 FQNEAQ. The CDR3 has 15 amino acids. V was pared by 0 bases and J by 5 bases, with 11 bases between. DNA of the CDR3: TGTGCCAGCAGCTTAGCGTCTGGCGGCCATCAGCCCCAGCATTTT. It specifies CASSLASGGHQPQHF.

The CDR3 spells CASSPAPGNPSFGYTF. The CDR3 nucleotides are TGCGCCAGCAGTCCGGCCCCCGGGAATCCTTCTTTTGGCTACACCTTC. The chain uses TRBV5-1 and TRBJ1-2; D remains unclear. In germline, CDR1 is SGHRS, CDR2 YFSETQ. CDR3 length: 16 residues. V was clipped by 5 bases and J by 7 bases, with 24 bases between them.

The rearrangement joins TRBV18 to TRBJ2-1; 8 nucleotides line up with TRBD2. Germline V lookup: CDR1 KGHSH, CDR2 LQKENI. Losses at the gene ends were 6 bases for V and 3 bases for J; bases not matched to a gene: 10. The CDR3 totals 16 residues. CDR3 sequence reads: CASSTGARGDYNEQFF. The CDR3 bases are TGTGCCAGCTCCACGGGGGCGCGGGGGGACTACAATGAGCAGTTCTTC.

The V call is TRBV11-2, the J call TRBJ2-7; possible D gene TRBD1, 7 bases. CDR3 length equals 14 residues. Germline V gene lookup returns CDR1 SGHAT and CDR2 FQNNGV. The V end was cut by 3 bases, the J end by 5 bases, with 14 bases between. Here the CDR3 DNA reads TGTGCCAGCAGCTTCCAGACAGGGAGGAACGAGCAGTACTTC. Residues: CASSFQTGRNEQYF.

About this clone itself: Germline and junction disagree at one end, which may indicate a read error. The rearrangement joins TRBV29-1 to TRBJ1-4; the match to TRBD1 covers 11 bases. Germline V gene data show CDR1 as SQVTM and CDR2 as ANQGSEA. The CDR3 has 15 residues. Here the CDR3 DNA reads TGCAGCGTTGCTCCCTGGACAGGGGGCAATGGAAAACTGTTTTTT. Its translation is CSVAPWTGGNGKLFF. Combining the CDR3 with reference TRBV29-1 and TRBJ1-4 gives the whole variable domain SAVISQKPSRDICQRGTSLTIQCQVDSQVTMMFWYRQQPGQSLTLIATANQGSEATYESGFVIDKFPISRPNLTFSTLTVSNMSPEDSSIYLCSVAPWTGGNGKLFFGSGTQLSVL.

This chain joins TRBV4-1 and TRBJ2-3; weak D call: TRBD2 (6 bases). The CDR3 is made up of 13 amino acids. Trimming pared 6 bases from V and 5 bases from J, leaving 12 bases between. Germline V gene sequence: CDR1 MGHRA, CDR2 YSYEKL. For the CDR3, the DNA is TGCGCCAGCAGTCCCGGGACTCGAGATACGCAGTATTTT. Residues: CASSPGTRDTQYF.

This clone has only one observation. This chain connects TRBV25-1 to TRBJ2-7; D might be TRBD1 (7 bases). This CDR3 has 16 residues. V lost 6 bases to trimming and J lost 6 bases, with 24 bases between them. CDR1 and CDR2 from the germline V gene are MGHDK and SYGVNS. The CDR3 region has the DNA TGTGCCAGCAGCCCGTACTTCTATTCAGGGGGAGGCGAGCAGTACTTC. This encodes CASSPYFYSGGGEQYF.

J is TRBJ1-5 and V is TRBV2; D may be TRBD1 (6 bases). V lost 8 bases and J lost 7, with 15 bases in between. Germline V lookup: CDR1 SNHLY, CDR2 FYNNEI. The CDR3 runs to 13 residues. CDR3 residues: CASRKLGGQPQHF. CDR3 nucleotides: TGTGCCAGCCGCAAGTTAGGGGGACAGCCCCAGCATTTT.

CDR3 loop: CASSLTANTGELFF. DNA for the CDR3: TGTGCCAGCAGCTTAACGGCGAACACCGGGGAGCTGTTTTTT. This chain uses TRBV11-3 with TRBJ2-2; D is undetermined. Germline CDR1 reads SGHNT; CDR2 reads YENEEA. V lost 2 bases and J lost 0, with 4 bases in between. The CDR3 covers 14 residues.

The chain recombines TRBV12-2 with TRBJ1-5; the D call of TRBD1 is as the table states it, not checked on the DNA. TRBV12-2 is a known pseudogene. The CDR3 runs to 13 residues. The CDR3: CASRRPDMPVQHF. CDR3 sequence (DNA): TGTGCAAGTCGCCGTCCGGACATGCCGGTACAGCATTTT.

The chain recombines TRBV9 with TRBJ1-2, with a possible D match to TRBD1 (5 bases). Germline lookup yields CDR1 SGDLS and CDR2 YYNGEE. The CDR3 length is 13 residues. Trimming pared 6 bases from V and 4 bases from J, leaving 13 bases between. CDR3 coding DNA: TGTGCCAGCAATCAGGGCTCGGTCTATGGCTACACCTTC. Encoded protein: CASNQGSVYGYTF.

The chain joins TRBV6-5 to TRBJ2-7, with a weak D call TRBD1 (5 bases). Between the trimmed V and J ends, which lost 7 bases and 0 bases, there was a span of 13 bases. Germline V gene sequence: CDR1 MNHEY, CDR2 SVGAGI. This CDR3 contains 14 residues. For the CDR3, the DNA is TGTGCCAGCACCAGAGCGACAGCCTCCTACGAGCAGTACTTC. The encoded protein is CASTRATASYEQYF.

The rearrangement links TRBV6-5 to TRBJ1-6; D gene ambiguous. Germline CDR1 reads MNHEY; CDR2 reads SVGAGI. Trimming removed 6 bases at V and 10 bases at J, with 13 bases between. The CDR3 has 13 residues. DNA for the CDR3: TGTGCCAGCAGCTCCAGTTTACGATCACCCCTCCACTTT. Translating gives CASSSSLRSPLHF.

CDR3 region: CASSLPSGGAAGETQYF. The CDR3 region has the DNA TGTGCCAGCAGCTTGCCTAGCGGGGGGGCCGCAGGAGAGACCCAGTACTTC. The chain uses TRBV7-9 and TRBJ2-5, with 12 bases aligning to TRBD2. The CDR3 length is 17 residues. Germline lookup yields CDR1 SEHNR and CDR2 FQNEAQ (reference sequence). The J segment lost 4 bases and the V segment lost 3 bases, leaving 9 bases of the junction unmatched.

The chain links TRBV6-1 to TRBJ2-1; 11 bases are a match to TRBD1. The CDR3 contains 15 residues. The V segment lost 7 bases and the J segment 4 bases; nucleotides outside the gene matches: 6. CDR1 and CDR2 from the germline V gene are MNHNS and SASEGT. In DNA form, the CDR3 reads TGTGCCAGCACCCAGGGACAGGGGGTTTACAATGAGCAGTTCTTC. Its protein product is CASTQGQGVYNEQFF.

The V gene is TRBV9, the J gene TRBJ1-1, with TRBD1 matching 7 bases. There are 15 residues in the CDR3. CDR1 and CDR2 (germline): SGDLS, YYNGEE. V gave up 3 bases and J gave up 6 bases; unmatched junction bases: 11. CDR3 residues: CASSGDRDGTPEAFF. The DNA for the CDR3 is TGTGCCAGCAGCGGAGACAGGGATGGTACGCCTGAAGCTTTCTTT. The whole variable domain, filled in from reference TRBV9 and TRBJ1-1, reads DSGVTQTPKHLITATGQRVTLRCSPRSGDLSVYWYQQSLDQGLQFLIQYYNGEERAKGNILERFSAQQFPDLHSELNLSSLELGDSALYFCASSGDRDGTPEAFFGQGTRLTVV.

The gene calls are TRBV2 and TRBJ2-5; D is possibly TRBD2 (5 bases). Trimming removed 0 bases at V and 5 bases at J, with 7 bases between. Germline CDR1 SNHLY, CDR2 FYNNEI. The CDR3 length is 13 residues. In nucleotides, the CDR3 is TGTGCCAGCAGTGAAGCGCCGGGGGAGACCCAGTACTTC. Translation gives CASSEAPGETQYF.

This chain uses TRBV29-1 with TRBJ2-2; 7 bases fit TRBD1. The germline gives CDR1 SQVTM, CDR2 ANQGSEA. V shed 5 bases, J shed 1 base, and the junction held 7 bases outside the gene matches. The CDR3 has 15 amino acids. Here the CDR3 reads CSVPGDRENTGELFF. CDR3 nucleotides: TGCAGCGTTCCCGGGGACAGAGAGAACACCGGGGAGCTGTTTTTT.

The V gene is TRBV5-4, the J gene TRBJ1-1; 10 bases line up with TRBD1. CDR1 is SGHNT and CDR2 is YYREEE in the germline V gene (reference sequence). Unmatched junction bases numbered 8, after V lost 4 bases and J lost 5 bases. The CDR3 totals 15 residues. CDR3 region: CASSEGQGSWTEAFF. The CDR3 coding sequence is TGTGCCAGCAGCGAGGGACAGGGGTCGTGGACTGAAGCTTTCTTT. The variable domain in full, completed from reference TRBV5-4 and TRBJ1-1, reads ETGVTQSPTHLIKTRGQQVTLRCSSQSGHNTVSWYQQALGQGPQFIFQYYREEENGRGNFPPRFSGLQFPNYSSELNVNALELDDSALYLCASSEGQGSWTEAFFGQGTRLTVV.

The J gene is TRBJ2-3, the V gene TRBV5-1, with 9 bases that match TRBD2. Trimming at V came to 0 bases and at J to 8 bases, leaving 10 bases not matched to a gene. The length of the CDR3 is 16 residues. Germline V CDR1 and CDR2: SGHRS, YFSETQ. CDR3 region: CASSLEGPAGGSTQYF. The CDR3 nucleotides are TGCGCCAGCAGCTTGGAGGGGCCAGCGGGGGGCAGTACGCAGTATTTT. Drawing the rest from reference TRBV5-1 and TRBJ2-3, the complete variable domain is KAGVTQTPRYLIKTRGQQVTLSCSPISGHRSVSWYQQTPGQGLQFLFEYFSETQRNKGNFPGRFSGRQFSNSRSEMNVSTLELGDSALYLCASSLEGPAGGSTQYFGPGTRLTVL.

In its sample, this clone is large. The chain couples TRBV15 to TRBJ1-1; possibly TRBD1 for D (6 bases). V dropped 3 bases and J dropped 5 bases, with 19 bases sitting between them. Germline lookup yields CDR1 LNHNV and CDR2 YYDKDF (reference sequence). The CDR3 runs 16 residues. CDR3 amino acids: CATSSAGRGERTEAFF. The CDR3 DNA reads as TGTGCCACCAGCAGCGCAGGCAGGGGAGAAAGAACTGAAGCTTTCTTT.

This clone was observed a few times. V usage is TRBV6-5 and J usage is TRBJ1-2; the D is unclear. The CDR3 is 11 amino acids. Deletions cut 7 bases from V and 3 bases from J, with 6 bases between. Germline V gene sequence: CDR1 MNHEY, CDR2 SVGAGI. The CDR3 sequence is CASTPDYGYTF. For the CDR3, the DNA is TGTGCCAGCACCCCGGACTATGGCTACACCTTC.

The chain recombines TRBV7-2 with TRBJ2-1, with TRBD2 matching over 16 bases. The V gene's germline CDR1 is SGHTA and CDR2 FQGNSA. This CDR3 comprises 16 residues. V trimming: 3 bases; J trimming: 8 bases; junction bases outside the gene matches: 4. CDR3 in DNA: TGTGCCAGCAGCTTGGGACTAGCGGGGGGGATCGATGAGCAGTTCTTC. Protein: CASSLGLAGGIDEQFF.